These 7 T cell receptor beta chains came from one sample sequenced in a study of blood T cell repertoires in COVID-19. Data came from immunoSEQ multiplex PCR; TCRdb stores just in-frame clones and leaves some out. The sample contains about 230,000 clones, just under 90% of which appear only once. Source material: PBMCs or T cells enriched from blood (not recorded which). These receptors were obtained from a woman younger than 45 with acute COVID-19.

The chain carries TRBV12-3 or TRBV12-4 and TRBJ1-2, with D hard to call. The CDR3 has 13 amino acids. Trimming cost V 1 base and J 5 bases, with 8 bases left between them. The CDR3 here is CASSLGHRYGYTF. The DNA for the CDR3 is TGTGCCAGCAGTTTAGGGCATCGTTATGGCTACACCTTC.

In the case of this clone: Other DNA variants within this sample encode the same CDR3. The chain links TRBV19 to TRBJ2-2; possibly TRBD2 for D (6 bases). The V end was cut by 5 bases, the J end by 8 bases, with 9 bases between. Germline lookup yields CDR1 LNHDA and CDR2 SQIVND (reference sequence). The CDR3 spans 12 residues. The CDR3 DNA reads TGTGCCAGTAGTCCCGGGGGTGGGGAGCTGTTTTTT. Protein product: CASSPGGGELFF.

The chain employs TRBV15 and TRBJ2-3; 8 bases are shared with TRBD1. CDR1 and CDR2 from the germline V gene are LNHNV and YYDKDF (reference sequence). The CDR3 sequence is 16 residues long. Losses at the gene ends were 2 bases for V and 10 bases for J; bases not matched to a gene: 14. In nucleotides, the CDR3 is TGTGCCACCAGCAGATTGGGACAGGCCCGAGGGAAGGCGCAGTATTTT. Translation: CATSRLGQARGKAQYF. Supplemented by reference TRBV15 and TRBJ2-3, the full variable domain reads DAMVIQNPRYQVTQFGKPVTLSCSQTLNHNVMYWYQQKSSQAPKLLFHYYDKDFNNEADTPDNFQSRRPNTSFCFLDIRSPGLGDTAMYLCATSRLGQARGKAQYFGPGTRLTVL.

This clone was found a few times. The chain recombines TRBV7-9 with TRBJ1-4; perhaps TRBD1 as D (6 bases). Germline V gives CDR1 SEHNR, CDR2 FQNEAQ (reference sequence). Trimming cost V 5 bases and J 8 bases, with 18 bases left between them. The CDR3 covers 15 residues. Written as DNA, the CDR3 is TGTGCCAGCAGCCACAGAACAGGGAATTCGGAAAAACTGTTTTTT. This sequence encodes CASSHRTGNSEKLFF.

The rearrangement links TRBV4-1 to TRBJ2-5, with 9 bases matching TRBD1. Trimming took 2 bases from V and 2 from J; bases not matched to a gene: 3. This CDR3 has 15 amino acids. Germline CDR1 is MGHRA and CDR2 is YSYEKL. The CDR3 spells CASSQLGTGQETQYF. DNA for the CDR3: TGCGCCAGCAGCCAACTAGGGACAGGGCAAGAGACCCAGTACTTC.

This rearrangement joins TRBV6-5 to TRBJ1-5, with 7 bases fitting TRBD1. Germline CDR1 MNHEY, CDR2 SVGAGI. This CDR3 spans 14 amino acids. The J segment lost 3 bases and the V segment lost 2 bases, leaving 1 base of the junction unmatched. CDR3 region: CASSYRGPNQPQHF. The CDR3 DNA sequence: TGTGCCAGCAGTTACAGGGGGCCCAATCAGCCCCAGCATTTT.

This chain connects TRBV2 to TRBJ1-5; 9 nucleotides align to TRBD1. Germline V gene sequence: CDR1 SNHLY, CDR2 FYNNEI. The CDR3 length is 14 residues. Trimming took 7 bases from V and 6 from J; bases not matched to a gene: 7. The CDR3 reads CASKGGQGGQPQHF. DNA of the CDR3: TGTGCCAGCAAAGGGGGACAGGGCGGTCAGCCCCAGCATTTT. Looking up the rest from reference TRBV2 and TRBJ1-5 gives the full variable domain: EPEVTQTPSHQVTQMGQEVILRCVPISNHLYFYWYRQILGQKVEFLVSFYNNEISEKSEIFDDQFSVERPDGSNFTLKIRSTKLEDSAMYFCASKGGQGGQPQHFGDGTRLSIL.